The clone carrying this TCR beta chain was seen at least ten times. Its antigen is currently unknown. These data originate in a study of identical twins. Template switching added a universal primer binding site, and final cDNA carried unique molecular identifiers. TCRdb reprocessed the 5' RACE reads with MiXCR, giving one entry per CDR3 protein. The top ten clones hold roughly an eighth of a sample with 400,000 to 500,000 distinct CDR3 sequences, 18% of them seen once. Study-wide findings and caveats: A partial confounding effect on zero-insertion analyses could come from invariant MAIT and iNKT cells.

Trimming removed 0 bases at V and 0 bases at J, with 9 bases between. The CDR3 is made up of 16 amino acids. CDR1 and CDR2 (germline): LGHDT, YNNKEL (reference sequence). The TCR comes from a man aged 50 or older in good health. This chain joins TRBV3-1 and TRBJ1-3, with D perhaps TRBD1 (5 bases). Source material: naive T cells sorted from blood. CDR3 sequence reads: CASSQDHRLSGNTIYF. The DNA of the CDR3 is TGTGCCAGCAGCCAAGATCACAGGCTCTCTGGAAACACCATATATTTT. The full variable domain, with the rest looked up from reference TRBV3-1 and TRBJ1-3, is DTAVSQTPKYLVTQMGNDKSIKCEQNLGHDTMYWYKQDSKKFLKIMFSYNNKELIINETVPNRFSPKSPDKAHLNLHINSLELGDSAVYFCASSQDHRLSGNTIYFGEGSWLTVV.